The 10 T cell receptor beta chains in this list originate from one sample, sequenced in a study of blood T cell repertoires in COVID-19. TCRdb keeps only in-frame clones here, not all; method: immunoSEQ multiplex PCR. The data show approximately 60,000 clones, with approximately 78% seen just once and 8.2% held by the top ten. Sequenced: peripheral blood. These receptors originate from a woman aged 80 or over with acute or convalescent COVID-19.

J is TRBJ2-7 and V is TRBV20-1, with 7 bases fitting TRBD2. J was trimmed by 5 bases and V by 3 bases; bases with no gene match: 10. The CDR3 consists of 14 residues. The germline CDR1 and CDR2 sequences are DFQATT and SNEGSKA (reference sequence). The CDR3: CSASLGGSWDEQYF. CDR3 in DNA: TGCAGTGCTAGTCTGGGCGGGAGCTGGGACGAGCAGTACTTC.

This chain uses TRBV7-2 with TRBJ2-5; D perhaps matches TRBD1 (6 bases). Trimming cost V 5 bases and J 3 bases, with 10 bases left between them. The CDR3 is 13 amino acids. Germline V gene lookup returns CDR1 SGHTA and CDR2 FQGNSA. DNA for the CDR3: TGTGCCAGCAGCGGACAGTTTAAAGAGACCCAGTACTTC. It specifies CASSGQFKETQYF.

This sequence joins TRBV3-1 (or the pseudogene TRBV3-2) and TRBJ1-2; D is uncertain. V dropped 4 bases and J dropped 8 bases, with 17 bases sitting between them. Germline V gives CDR1 LGHDT, CDR2 YNNKEL (reference sequence). The CDR3 is made up of 14 amino acids. The DNA of the CDR3 is TGTGCCAGCAGCCCACGGGATACTTTGGGGGGCTACACCTTC. This sequence encodes CASSPRDTLGGYTF.

The chain recombines TRBV29-1 with TRBJ2-7; 7 nucleotides agree with TRBD1. The CDR3 covers 12 residues. The V segment lost 7 bases and the J segment 1 base; nucleotides outside the gene matches: 4. Germline V gives CDR1 SQVTM, CDR2 ANQGSEA. CDR3 bases: TGCAGCGCCCAACAGGGGTCCTACGAGCAGTACTTC. Translation gives CSAQQGSYEQYF.

V is TRBV27 and J is TRBJ2-5, with TRBD1 matching 8 bases. The CDR3 runs to 15 residues. Germline values: CDR1 MNHEY, CDR2 SMNVEV (reference sequence). V dropped 6 bases and J dropped 2; count of bases not matched to a gene: 8. CDR3 region: CASRRGRGLQETQYF. The DNA for the CDR3 is TGTGCCAGCAGAAGGGGCAGGGGGCTTCAAGAGACCCAGTACTTC.

The chain has TRBV6-5 and TRBJ2-3; D is undetermined. This CDR3 spans 14 amino acids. The ends were cut back, 1 base at V and 3 bases at J, with 8 bases in the middle. Germline loops: CDR1 MNHEY, CDR2 SVGAGI. CDR3 residues: CASSYYLETDTQYF. In DNA form, the CDR3 reads TGTGCCAGCAGTTACTATCTAGAAACAGATACGCAGTATTTT.

The CDR3 bases are TGTGCCAGCAGCCAAGTAGGGGGTTTGGGTGAAGCTTTCTTT. It translates to CASSQVGGLGEAFF. The rearrangement joins TRBV3-1 (or the pseudogene TRBV3-2) to TRBJ1-1; possible D gene TRBD1, 6 bases. Germline CDR1 reads LGHDT; CDR2 reads YNNKEL (reference sequence). Trimming left V 1 base short and J 7 bases short, with 13 bases between. The CDR3 extends over 14 amino acids.

V usage is TRBV29-1 and J usage is TRBJ1-1; possibly TRBD1 for D (6 bases). The CDR3 has 15 residues. Germline CDR1 is SQVTM and CDR2 is ANQGSEA. V lost 6 bases and J 5 bases, leaving 22 bases between the germline ends. The CDR3 region is CSVVPTGLRGTEAFF. In DNA, the CDR3 is TGCAGCGTGGTACCTACAGGGCTAAGAGGGACTGAAGCTTTCTTT. Drawing the rest from reference TRBV29-1 and TRBJ1-1, the complete variable domain is SAVISQKPSRDICQRGTSLTIQCQVDSQVTMMFWYRQQPGQSLTLIATANQGSEATYESGFVIDKFPISRPNLTFSTLTVSNMSPEDSSIYLCSVVPTGLRGTEAFFGQGTRLTVV.

V gene TRBV18 combines with J gene TRBJ1-1; 7 bases are shared with TRBD1. The trim removed 4 bases at V and 1 base at J, leaving 12 bases unmatched. CDR1 and CDR2 (germline): KGHSH, LQKENI. The CDR3 loop spans 17 amino acids. CDR3 coding DNA: TGTGCCAGCTCACTGGACAGGTTTTCGTGGTCGAACACTGAAGCTTTCTTT. The encoded protein is CASSLDRFSWSNTEAFF.

This clone was observed once. This sequence joins TRBV2 and TRBJ1-6; 10 bases line up with TRBD1. J gave up 8 bases and V 4 bases, and 5 bases lay outside the gene matches. CDR1 and CDR2 (germline): SNHLY, FYNNEI. The CDR3 consists of 15 residues. In DNA form, the CDR3 reads TGTGCCAGCAGTGTGGGACAGGGGCTTGATTCACCCCTCCACTTT. Amino acids: CASSVGQGLDSPLHF.